These 14 T cell receptor beta chains were sequenced from one sample in a study of response to subunit inactivated influenza vaccine (dated by TCRdb to between 2018 and 2020). Library prep was done by RT-PCR. Instrument on record: Illumina HiSeq 2500. TCRdb handled the public reads itself, with Q25 trimming in fastp and clone calling in MiXCR, and kept productive beta chains. Every entry covers one CDR3 protein and lists the most common genes and DNA from its rows. This sample holds about 520,000 distinct CDR3 sequences; 6.5% to 8% were observed only once. Together, the top ten hold about 12% of the sample. Sequenced here: PBMCs from blood, sampled around 2 years after vaccination. These receptors originate from a man aged 50-75 years who received an inactivated influenza vaccine. Donor details come from another sample of the same person, matched by shared clones.

This clonotype has at least ten counts. This chain links TRBV18 with TRBJ2-3; D unresolved. V lost 5 bases, J lost 2 bases, and 5 bases lay in between. Germline values: CDR1 KGHSH, CDR2 LQKENI. This CDR3 contains 12 residues. CDR3 in DNA: TGTGCCAGCTCAACCTACACAGATACGCAGTATTTT. Protein product: CASSTYTDTQYF.

This clonotype has a handful of counts. The chain has TRBV20-1 and TRBJ2-7; 11 bases align to TRBD2. The CDR3 loop spans 15 amino acids. Germline-derived CDR1 and CDR2 are DFQATT and SNEGSKA (reference sequence). J lost 6 bases, V lost 3 bases, and 10 bases had no gene match. CDR3 DNA: TGCAGTGCTAGTTCGGGCGGCCTAGCGGGAGGCGAGCAGTACTTC. Amino acids: CSASSGGLAGGEQYF.

This clonotype has a handful of counts. This chain links TRBV5-1 with TRBJ1-2, with 7 bases fitting TRBD1. This CDR3 region has 12 residues. Germline V gene sequence: CDR1 SGHRS, CDR2 YFSETQ. The V and J ends lost 4 bases and 8 bases, in that order; junction bases with no gene match: 5. DNA of the CDR3: TGCGCCAGCAGCCAACAGGGGATCGGCTACACCTTC. Translated, it gives CASSQQGIGYTF.

To note about this clonotype: A much bigger clone sits one base away, suggesting this may be a read error. The V gene is TRBV6-1, the J gene TRBJ1-5; D ambiguous. The J call may not be correct, given that the DNA end is closer to TRBJ2-3. Germline CDR1 MNHNS, CDR2 SASEGT. This CDR3 contains 15 residues. CDR3 loop: CASSERKMGNQPQYF. DNA for the CDR3: TGTGCCAGCAGTGAAAGGAAGATGGGCAATCAGCCCCAGTATTTT.

The chain carries TRBV5-1 and TRBJ2-1; 13 bases map to TRBD2. J was trimmed by 5 bases and V by 2 bases; bases with no gene match: 4. CDR1 is SGHRS, CDR2 YFSETQ, per germline. CDR3 length: 16 residues. The CDR3 here is CASSLTSGGAHNEQFF. In DNA form, the CDR3 reads TGCGCCAGCAGCTTAACTAGCGGGGGGGCCCACAATGAGCAGTTCTTC.

The genes are TRBV4-3 and TRBJ2-1; 8 positions agree with TRBD2. J gave up 6 bases and V 0 bases, and 10 bases lay outside the gene matches. Germline V CDR1 and CDR2: LGHNA, YSLEER. The CDR3 runs to 17 residues. CDR3 DNA: TGCGCCAGCAGCCAAGATCCGGGACTAGGCCTCCGCAATGAGCAGTTCTTC. Amino acids: CASSQDPGLGLRNEQFF.

The J gene is TRBJ2-6, the V gene TRBV20-1; D may be TRBD2 (5 bases). V lost 4 bases, J lost 5 bases, and 6 bases lay in between. This CDR3 region has 12 residues. The V gene's germline CDR1 is DFQATT and CDR2 SNEGSKA (reference sequence). This CDR3 is CSATGRANVLTF. The CDR3 DNA reads TGCAGTGCTACGGGGAGGGCCAACGTCCTGACTTTC.

This clonotype came up a few times. V gene TRBV2 combines with J gene TRBJ2-7; D ambiguous. Germline V gene sequence: CDR1 SNHLY, CDR2 FYNNEI. There are 15 residues in the CDR3. V was clipped by 5 bases and J by 1 base, with 15 bases between them. CDR3 in DNA: TGTGCCAGCAGTAGCCACACCGGCCATTCCTACGAGCAGTACTTC. Residues: CASSSHTGHSYEQYF.

Ten or more counts support this clonotype. The chain has TRBV6-2 or TRBV6-3 and TRBJ2-7, with 7 bases fitting TRBD2. This CDR3 region has 16 residues. V trimming: 7 bases; J trimming: 2 bases; junction bases outside the gene matches: 14. In germline, CDR1 is MNHEY, CDR2 SVGEGT. CDR3 sequence: CASIQRGGSSPYEQYF. The CDR3 nucleotides are TGTGCCAGCATCCAACGGGGCGGGAGTTCCCCCTACGAGCAGTACTTC.

The chain is built from TRBV4-2 and TRBJ2-1; 11 bases fit TRBD1. The CDR3 extends over 18 amino acids. The germline V gene encodes CDR1 LGHNA and CDR2 YNFKEQ. With V trimmed by 4 bases and J by 8 bases, 16 bases remained unmatched. CDR3 in amino acids: CASSPNTTPGQGEYEQFF. In nucleotides, the CDR3 is TGTGCCAGCAGCCCGAATACTACACCGGGACAGGGGGAGTATGAGCAGTTCTTC.

This clonotype showed up just a few times. This chain links TRBV7-2 with TRBJ2-5; TRBD2 aligns across 13 bases. Trimming at V came to 5 bases and at J to 5 bases, leaving 8 bases not matched to a gene. The germline V gene encodes CDR1 SGHTA and CDR2 FQGNSA. CDR3 length: 16 amino acids. The CDR3 here is CASSATSGRAGETQYF. The CDR3 coding sequence is TGTGCCAGCAGCGCAACTAGCGGGAGGGCCGGGGAGACCCAGTACTTC. Full variable domain (outside the CDR3, taken from reference TRBV7-2 and TRBJ2-5): GAGVSQSPSNKVTEKGKDVELRCDPISGHTALYWYRQSLGQGLEFLIYFQGNSAPDKSGLPSDRFSAERTGGSVSTLTIQRTQQEDSAVYLCASSATSGRAGETQYFGPGTRLLVL.

The sample holds many counts of this clonotype. The rearrangement joins TRBV7-7 to TRBJ2-3; no firm D call. The germline V gene has CDR1 SSHAT and CDR2 FNYEAQ (reference sequence). This CDR3 is built from 14 residues. V lost 3 bases and J lost 1, with 8 bases in between. CDR3 nucleotide sequence: TGTGCCAGCAGCTTGGGTGCAGGCACAGATACGCAGTATTTT. Translation: CASSLGAGTDTQYF.

The V and J genes are TRBV6-1 and TRBJ1-1, with D unclear. With 6 bases removed from V and 6 bases from J, the gap between germline ends came to 17 bases. Germline assignment: CDR1 MNHNS and CDR2 SASEGT. This CDR3 is built from 14 residues. The CDR3, as DNA: TGTGCCAGCAGCATTACGGAGGCCTCCCCTGAAGCTTTCTTT. It is translated as CASSITEASPEAFF.

V usage is TRBV5-1 and J usage is TRBJ1-2; no firm D call. This CDR3 comprises 12 residues. Germline V gene sequence: CDR1 SGHRS, CDR2 YFSETQ. V lost 7 bases and J lost 8, with 15 bases in between. The CDR3 loop reads CASSLEGRGYTF. The CDR3 DNA is TGCGCCAGCTCCCTCGAGGGTAGAGGCTACACCTTC.